A selection of T cell receptor beta chains follows, all from one sample in a study of response to subunit inactivated influenza vaccine. TCRdb re-analysed the RT-PCR reads in MiXCR, keeping a single row per CDR3 protein. The table has 450,000 to 700,000 distinct CDR3 sequences, 11% to 15% seen once. Here the sequenced sample was PBMCs from blood, taken 11 to 12 days after vaccination. These receptors were collected from a man aged 45-60 years who received an inactivated influenza vaccine. The CDR3 runs from the conserved cysteine through the conserved F or W. Fields, in order: D gene, J gene, V gene, clone size, CDR3 DNA, CDR3 protein. A D gene is named only where the DNA matches it firmly. The size field is filled for only some rows; it gives once, few, many or a size class.

d_call: TRBD1
j_call: TRBJ2-1
v_call: TRBV30
clone_size: .
cdr3_nt: TGTGCCTGTTCACAATACAGGGGGAAGTACAATGAGCAGTTCTTC
cdr3_aa: CACSQYRGKYNEQFF

d_call: .
j_call: TRBJ2-1
v_call: TRBV28
clone_size: few
cdr3_nt: TGTGCCAGCAGTCTTCCTTCGCTAGCGAGAGGGGGCAATGAGCAGTTCTTC
cdr3_aa: CASSLPSLARGGNEQFF

d_call: .
j_call: TRBJ1-1
v_call: TRBV12-3/TRBV12-4
clone_size: .
cdr3_nt: TGTGCCAGCAGTTTAAGGGGGGCGCGAACTGAAGCTTTCTTT
cdr3_aa: CASSLRGARTEAFF

d_call: TRBD2
j_call: TRBJ2-5
v_call: TRBV4-2
clone_size: many
cdr3_nt: TGTGCCAGCAGCCAGGGCCCTAGCGGTTTAGAGACCCAGTACTTC
cdr3_aa: CASSQGPSGLETQYF

d_call: TRBD1
j_call: TRBJ2-1
v_call: TRBV6-1
clone_size: .
cdr3_nt: TGTGCCAGCAGTCCCGGGACAGGGCCCGTCAATGAGCAGTTCTTC
cdr3_aa: CASSPGTGPVNEQFF

d_call: .
j_call: TRBJ2-7
v_call: TRBV5-5
clone_size: many
cdr3_nt: TGTGCCAGCAGCTTGGACGTCTACGAGCAGTACTTC
cdr3_aa: CASSLDVYEQYF

d_call: .
j_call: TRBJ2-7
v_call: TRBV6-2/TRBV6-3
clone_size: many
cdr3_nt: TGTGCCAGTAATCAAGGAGGGAAGCAGTACTTC
cdr3_aa: CASNQGGKQYF

d_call: TRBD2
j_call: TRBJ2-2
v_call: TRBV7-3
clone_size: .
cdr3_nt: TGTGCCAGCAGTCAAGGGGGACTAGCGGGAGGGCCTGCGAACACCGGGGAGCTGTTTTTT
cdr3_aa: CASSQGGLAGGPANTGELFF

d_call: .
j_call: TRBJ2-7
v_call: TRBV28
clone_size: few
cdr3_nt: TGTGCCAGCAGTCCCGGGACTCTTAACAACTACGAGCAGTACTTC
cdr3_aa: CASSPGTLNNYEQYF

d_call: .
j_call: TRBJ2-2
v_call: TRBV12-3/TRBV12-4
clone_size: .
cdr3_nt: TGTGCCAGCAGCCACACATCACAGGGTTACACCGGGGAGCTGTTTTTT
cdr3_aa: CASSHTSQGYTGELFF

d_call: .
j_call: TRBJ2-3
v_call: TRBV20-1
clone_size: few
cdr3_nt: TGCAGTGCTAGAGATCCGTTAGCGCCTGTCACAGATACGCAGTATTTT
cdr3_aa: CSARDPLAPVTDTQYF

d_call: TRBD2
j_call: TRBJ2-5
v_call: TRBV6-2/TRBV6-3
clone_size: few
cdr3_nt: TGTGCCAGCAGGGTAGAGGCGGGAGTGGTGGAGACCCAGTACTTC
cdr3_aa: CASRVEAGVVETQYF

d_call: TRBD2
j_call: TRBJ2-1
v_call: TRBV5-6
clone_size: .
cdr3_nt: TGTGCCAGCAGCTTGGAGGCTAGCGGGAGTTATGAGCAGTTCTTC
cdr3_aa: CASSLEASGSYEQFF

d_call: .
j_call: TRBJ2-5
v_call: TRBV6-5
clone_size: .
cdr3_nt: TGTGCCAGCAGTTATTTAGGGGATTCGGAGACCCAGTACTTC
cdr3_aa: CASSYLGDSETQYF

d_call: .
j_call: TRBJ2-2
v_call: TRBV7-6
clone_size: .
cdr3_nt: TGTGCCAGCAGTCATAGCCTAGTTGGGACCGGGGAGCTGTTTTTT
cdr3_aa: CASSHSLVGTGELFF

d_call: TRBD1
j_call: TRBJ1-1
v_call: TRBV15
clone_size: .
cdr3_nt: TGTGCCACCAGCATATATAGACAGGGCACTGAAGCTTTCTTT
cdr3_aa: CATSIYRQGTEAFF

d_call: TRBD1
j_call: TRBJ1-1
v_call: TRBV12-3/TRBV12-4
clone_size: .
cdr3_nt: TGTGCCAGCAGAACAGGGGGCACGGGAAAAGCTTTCTTT
cdr3_aa: CASRTGGTGKAFF

d_call: TRBD1
j_call: TRBJ2-7
v_call: TRBV28
clone_size: .
cdr3_nt: TGTGCCAGCAGCCCTCTCGGCCGGGACAGGGTTCGTTACGAGCAGTACTTC
cdr3_aa: CASSPLGRDRVRYEQYF

d_call: .
j_call: TRBJ2-5
v_call: TRBV6-2/TRBV6-3
clone_size: few
cdr3_nt: TGTGCCAGCAGTTACTTTGGACAGACCCAGTACTTC
cdr3_aa: CASSYFGQTQYF

d_call: .
j_call: TRBJ2-7
v_call: TRBV25-1
clone_size: .
cdr3_nt: TGTGCCAGCGCCCGGGTCCCCTACGAGCAGTACTTC
cdr3_aa: CASARVPYEQYF

d_call: .
j_call: TRBJ2-3
v_call: TRBV7-6
clone_size: few
cdr3_nt: TGTGCCAGCAGCCCTGGTATAGCAGATACGCAGTATTTT
cdr3_aa: CASSPGIADTQYF

d_call: .
j_call: TRBJ2-1
v_call: TRBV27
clone_size: few
cdr3_nt: TGTGCCAGCAGTTCGGCTCCGTACAATGAGCAGTTCTTC
cdr3_aa: CASSSAPYNEQFF

d_call: TRBD1
j_call: TRBJ2-5
v_call: TRBV29-1
clone_size: .
cdr3_nt: TGCAGCGTTCTGAGGGGGCGCAGAGAGACCCAGTACTTC
cdr3_aa: CSVLRGRRETQYF

d_call: .
j_call: TRBJ2-5
v_call: TRBV3-1
clone_size: few
cdr3_nt: TGTGCCAGCAGCCAAAATCGGGGAACTGGGGAGACCCAGTACTTC
cdr3_aa: CASSQNRGTGETQYF

d_call: .
j_call: TRBJ1-4
v_call: TRBV10-3
clone_size: few
cdr3_nt: TGTGCCATCAGTGAGCAAACGCCCGGGGCGGGTGAAAAACTGTTTTTT
cdr3_aa: CAISEQTPGAGEKLFF

d_call: TRBD2
j_call: TRBJ2-7
v_call: TRBV7-1
clone_size: .
cdr3_nt: TGTGCCAGCAGCTCAGTCCCTCCGGTACTAGCGGGAGGGAATGCCTACGAGCAGTACTTC
cdr3_aa: CASSSVPPVLAGGNAYEQYF

d_call: TRBD2
j_call: TRBJ2-7
v_call: TRBV18
clone_size: .
cdr3_nt: TGTGCCAGCTCCCGCGGGGGGCTACAAGGGAACGAGCAGTACTTC
cdr3_aa: CASSRGGLQGNEQYF

d_call: .
j_call: TRBJ2-3
v_call: TRBV12-3/TRBV12-4
clone_size: .
cdr3_nt: TGTGCCAGCACCCCGATACTAGGAGGTGTAGATACGCAGTATTTT
cdr3_aa: CASTPILGGVDTQYF

d_call: .
j_call: TRBJ2-7
v_call: TRBV20-1
clone_size: few
cdr3_nt: TGCAGTGCTAAGCATGGAGTCGAGCAGTACTTC
cdr3_aa: CSAKHGVEQYF

d_call: TRBD2
j_call: TRBJ2-3
v_call: TRBV4-2
clone_size: .
cdr3_nt: TGTGCCAGCAGTTCACACCCTCTAGCGGGCGGCAGCACAGATACGCAGTATTTT
cdr3_aa: CASSSHPLAGGSTDTQYF

d_call: TRBD1
j_call: TRBJ2-1
v_call: TRBV4-2
clone_size: few
cdr3_nt: TGTGCCAGCAGCCAAATTAAGGGACAGGGATTGAATGAGCAGTTCTTC
cdr3_aa: CASSQIKGQGLNEQFF

d_call: .
j_call: TRBJ2-5
v_call: TRBV6-2/TRBV6-3
clone_size: few
cdr3_nt: TGTGCCAGCAGTTACACCGGAGGGACCCAGTACTTC
cdr3_aa: CASSYTGGTQYF

d_call: .
j_call: TRBJ2-2
v_call: TRBV29-1
clone_size: few
cdr3_nt: TGCAGCGTGAAAGACCCCCAAGGCGGGGAGCTGTTTTTT
cdr3_aa: CSVKDPQGGELFF

d_call: .
j_call: TRBJ1-3
v_call: TRBV6-5
clone_size: .
cdr3_nt: TGTGCCAGCAGTCTCGACGGACTACCTGGAAACACCATATATTTT
cdr3_aa: CASSLDGLPGNTIYF

d_call: TRBD1
j_call: TRBJ2-6
v_call: TRBV10-3
clone_size: .
cdr3_nt: TGTGCCATCAGTGGTGGGGACAGGGACTCTGGGGCCAACGTCCTGACTTTC
cdr3_aa: CAISGGDRDSGANVLTF

d_call: .
j_call: TRBJ2-3
v_call: TRBV29-1
clone_size: few
cdr3_nt: TGCAGCGTTGAAGTCGCCCGGGGAAATACGCAGTATTTT
cdr3_aa: CSVEVARGNTQYF

d_call: .
j_call: TRBJ2-7
v_call: TRBV3-1
clone_size: many
cdr3_nt: TGTGCCAGCAGCCGCCGCCCCCGTTCCTACGAGCAGTACTTC
cdr3_aa: CASSRRPRSYEQYF

d_call: .
j_call: TRBJ2-7
v_call: TRBV20-1
clone_size: .
cdr3_nt: TGCAGTGCTAGGGGGGCGGCGGGGCCTATTTCGAGCGGGTACTTC
cdr3_aa: CSARGAAGPISSGYF

d_call: TRBD2
j_call: TRBJ2-5
v_call: TRBV29-1
clone_size: many
cdr3_nt: TGCAGCGTCCCCCTCACTAGCGGGGGGGGTGAGACCCAGTACTTC
cdr3_aa: CSVPLTSGGGETQYF

d_call: .
j_call: TRBJ2-4
v_call: TRBV10-3
clone_size: few
cdr3_nt: TGTGCCATCAGTGAAGGGAGTTCGTACATTCAGTACTTC
cdr3_aa: CAISEGSSYIQYF

d_call: TRBD1
j_call: TRBJ2-3
v_call: TRBV12-3/TRBV12-4
clone_size: few
cdr3_nt: TGTGCCAGCAGTACCAGGTCGACAGGGAGCACAGATACGCAGTATTTT
cdr3_aa: CASSTRSTGSTDTQYF

d_call: TRBD2
j_call: TRBJ2-2
v_call: TRBV29-1
clone_size: .
cdr3_nt: TGCAGCGTTGAAACCCTGGGCGGGGGGGCATCCGGGGAGCTGTTTTTT
cdr3_aa: CSVETLGGGASGELFF

d_call: .
j_call: TRBJ2-1
v_call: TRBV5-6
clone_size: .
cdr3_nt: TGTGCCAGCAGCCCGGTAGCGGACGGCAATGAGCAGTTCTTC
cdr3_aa: CASSPVADGNEQFF

d_call: .
j_call: TRBJ1-1
v_call: TRBV29-1
clone_size: many
cdr3_nt: TGCAGCGTTTTTACAGTTAACACTGAAGCTTTCTTT
cdr3_aa: CSVFTVNTEAFF

d_call: .
j_call: TRBJ2-3
v_call: TRBV24-1
clone_size: .
cdr3_nt: TGTGCCACCAGTGGGGGGTATTTAAGGGCTAGCACAGATACGCAGTATTTT
cdr3_aa: CATSGGYLRASTDTQYF

d_call: .
j_call: TRBJ2-2
v_call: TRBV7-2
clone_size: few
cdr3_nt: TGTGCCAGCAGCCTTAGGTTGATCCGCCGAGCCGGGGAGCTGTTTTTT
cdr3_aa: CASSLRLIRRAGELFF